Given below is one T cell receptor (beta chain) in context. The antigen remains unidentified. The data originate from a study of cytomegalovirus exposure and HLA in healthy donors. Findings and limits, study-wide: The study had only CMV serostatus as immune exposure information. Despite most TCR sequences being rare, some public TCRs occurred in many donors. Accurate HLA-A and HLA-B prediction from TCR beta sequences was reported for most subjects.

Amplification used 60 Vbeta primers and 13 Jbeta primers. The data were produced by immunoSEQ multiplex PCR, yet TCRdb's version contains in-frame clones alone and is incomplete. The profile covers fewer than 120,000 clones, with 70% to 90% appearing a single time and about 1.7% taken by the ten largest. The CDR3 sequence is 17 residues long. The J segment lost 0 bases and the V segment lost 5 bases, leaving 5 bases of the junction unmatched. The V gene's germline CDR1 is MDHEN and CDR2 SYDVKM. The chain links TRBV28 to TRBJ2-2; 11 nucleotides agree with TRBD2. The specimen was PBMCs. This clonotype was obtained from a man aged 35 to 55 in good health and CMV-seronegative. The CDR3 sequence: CASSPLAGGANTGELFF. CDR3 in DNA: TGTGCCAGCAGTCCGCTAGCGGGGGGCGCGAACACCGGGGAGCTGTTTTTT.